This T cell receptor beta chain stems from a study of T cells after yellow fever vaccination. Across the whole study: Any fraction with a low cell number was prepared using SMART-Seq v4 Ultra Low Input. Study-wide findings and caveats: FACS-sorted repertoires could harbor abundant contaminating bulk-population clonotypes. Across the CD4 and CD8 compartments, a small share of clonotypes was present in both. Reappearing after the booster were most of the clones from primary vaccination (96% CD4, roughly 86% CD8).

V dropped 0 bases and J dropped 7 bases, with 7 bases sitting between them. From germline, CDR1 is SGHRS and CDR2 YFSETQ. The CDR3 is made up of 12 amino acids. A single record per CDR3 protein comes from TCRdb applying MiXCR to the 5' RACE reads. The table lists over 150,000 distinct CDR3 sequences, almost 7% of them singletons. This clonotype was seen ten or more times. Antigen specificity is unknown. The sample in question was CD4+ T cells sorted from PBMCs, obtained less than 6 days after the first yellow fever vaccination. The chain carries TRBV5-1 and TRBJ1-1; D might be TRBD1 (6 bases). The sequence was obtained from a man between 18 and 35 years old who received the YFV17D yellow fever vaccine. CDR3 nucleotide sequence: TGCGCCAGCAGCTTGGGACAGGATGAAGCTTTCTTT. This translates into CASSLGQDEAFF.